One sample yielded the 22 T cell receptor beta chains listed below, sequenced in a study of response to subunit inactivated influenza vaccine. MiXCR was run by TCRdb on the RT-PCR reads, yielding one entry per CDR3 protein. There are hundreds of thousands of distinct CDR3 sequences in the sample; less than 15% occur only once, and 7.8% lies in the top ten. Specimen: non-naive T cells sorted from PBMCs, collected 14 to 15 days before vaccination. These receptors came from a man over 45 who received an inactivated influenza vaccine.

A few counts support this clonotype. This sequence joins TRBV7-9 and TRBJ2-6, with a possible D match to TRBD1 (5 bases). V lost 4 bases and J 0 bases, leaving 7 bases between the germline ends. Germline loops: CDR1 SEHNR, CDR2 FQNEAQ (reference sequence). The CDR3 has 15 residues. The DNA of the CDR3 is TGTGCCAGCAGCTCAGGGATCTCTGGGGCCAACGTCCTGACTTTC. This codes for CASSSGISGANVLTF.

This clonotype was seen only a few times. In DNA, the CDR3 is TGTGCCAGCAGCCAAGGGGAGAGGCAGCCCCAGCATTTT. This codes for CASSQGERQPQHF. This rearrangement joins TRBV3-1 to TRBJ1-5; no reliable D call. CDR1 LGHDT and CDR2 YNNKEL come from the germline V gene (reference sequence). The CDR3 loop spans 13 amino acids. V was clipped by 1 base and J by 7 bases, with 8 bases between them.

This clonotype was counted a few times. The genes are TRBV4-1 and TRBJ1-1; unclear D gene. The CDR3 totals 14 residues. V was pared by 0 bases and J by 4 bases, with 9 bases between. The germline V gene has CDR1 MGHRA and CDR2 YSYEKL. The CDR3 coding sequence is TGCGCCAGCAGCCAAGAGGGCACGATCACTGAAGCTTTCTTT. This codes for CASSQEGTITEAFF.

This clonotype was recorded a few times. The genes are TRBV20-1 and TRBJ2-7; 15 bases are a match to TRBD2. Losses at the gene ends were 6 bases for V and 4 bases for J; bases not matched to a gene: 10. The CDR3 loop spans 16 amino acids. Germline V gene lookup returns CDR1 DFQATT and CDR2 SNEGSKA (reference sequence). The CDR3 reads CSATGTSGRTRYEQYF. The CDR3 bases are TGCAGTGCCACAGGGACTAGCGGGAGGACACGTTACGAGCAGTACTTC.

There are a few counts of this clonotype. CDR3 sequence reads: CSARSRDKDTQYF. The CDR3 DNA follows: TGCAGTGCTAGATCCAGGGATAAAGATACGCAGTATTTT. This chain uses TRBV20-1 with TRBJ2-3; a possible D gene is TRBD1 (5 bases). The V gene's germline CDR1 is DFQATT and CDR2 SNEGSKA (reference sequence). The CDR3 totals 13 residues. The V gene lost 2 bases and the J gene lost 5 bases, with 11 bases spanning the gap.

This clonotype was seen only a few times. The CDR3: CASSLGGPGTQYF. In DNA form, the CDR3 reads TGTGCCAGCAGCTTAGGAGGGCCGGGGACCCAGTACTTC. V and J are TRBV7-2 and TRBJ2-5; D is perhaps TRBD2 (5 bases). CDR3 length: 13 residues. V was clipped by 1 base and J by 7 bases, with 10 bases between them. Germline CDR1 is SGHTA and CDR2 is FQGNSA.

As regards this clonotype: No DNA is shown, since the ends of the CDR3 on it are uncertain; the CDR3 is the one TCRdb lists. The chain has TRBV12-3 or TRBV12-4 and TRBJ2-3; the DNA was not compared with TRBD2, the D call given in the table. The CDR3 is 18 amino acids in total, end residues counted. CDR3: CACCFLGPRADGADTQYF.

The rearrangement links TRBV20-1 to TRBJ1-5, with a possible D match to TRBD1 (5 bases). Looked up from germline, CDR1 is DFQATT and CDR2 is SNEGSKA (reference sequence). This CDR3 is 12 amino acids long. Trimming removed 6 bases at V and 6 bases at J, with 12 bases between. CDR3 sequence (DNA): TGCAGTGCGGCGGAGGGGAGTCAGCCCCAGCATTTT. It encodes CSAAEGSQPQHF.

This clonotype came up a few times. CDR3 amino acids: CASSPRPGGTDTQYF. The CDR3 coding sequence is TGTGCCAGCAGCCCCCGACCGGGAGGCACAGATACGCAGTATTTT. The V gene is TRBV7-9, the J gene TRBJ2-3, with D perhaps TRBD2 (6 bases). The length of the CDR3 is 15 residues. V gave up 5 bases and J gave up 1 base, with 13 bases separating them. Per germline, CDR1 SEHNR and CDR2 FQNEAQ (reference sequence). The entire variable domain, with the rest obtained from reference TRBV7-9 and TRBJ2-3, is as follows: DTGVSQNPRHKITKRGQNVTFRCDPISEHNRLYWYRQTLGQGPEFLTYFQNEAQLEKSRLLSDRFSAERPKGSFSTLEIQRTEQGDSAMYLCASSPRPGGTDTQYFGPGTRLTVL.

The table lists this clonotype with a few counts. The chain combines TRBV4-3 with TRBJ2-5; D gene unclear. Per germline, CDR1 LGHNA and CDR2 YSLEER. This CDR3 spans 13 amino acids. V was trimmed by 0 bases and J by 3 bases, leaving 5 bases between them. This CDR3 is CASSQEVEETQYF. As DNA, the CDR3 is TGCGCCAGCAGCCAAGAAGTGGAAGAGACCCAGTACTTC.

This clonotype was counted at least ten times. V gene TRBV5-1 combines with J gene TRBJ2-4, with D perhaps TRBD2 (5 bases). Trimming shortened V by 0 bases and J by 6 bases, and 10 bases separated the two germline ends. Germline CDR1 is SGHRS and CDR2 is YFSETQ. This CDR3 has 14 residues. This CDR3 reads CASSLGGPGNIQYF. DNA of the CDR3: TGCGCCAGCAGCTTGGGAGGGCCCGGAAACATTCAGTACTTC.

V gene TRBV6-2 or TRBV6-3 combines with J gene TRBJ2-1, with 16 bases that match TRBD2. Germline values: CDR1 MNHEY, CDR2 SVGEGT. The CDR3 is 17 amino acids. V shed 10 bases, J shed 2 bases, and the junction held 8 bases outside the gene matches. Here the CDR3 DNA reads TGTGCCACAGGGGCCGGGACTAGCGGGGGGGCCTACAATGAGCAGTTCTTC. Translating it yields CATGAGTSGGAYNEQFF.

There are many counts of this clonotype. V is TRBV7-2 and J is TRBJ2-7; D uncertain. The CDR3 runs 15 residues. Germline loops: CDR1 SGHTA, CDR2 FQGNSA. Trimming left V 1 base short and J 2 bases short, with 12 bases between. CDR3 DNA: TGTGCCAGCAGCTTAGAACCCGGGCCTACCTACGAGCAGTACTTC. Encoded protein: CASSLEPGPTYEQYF.

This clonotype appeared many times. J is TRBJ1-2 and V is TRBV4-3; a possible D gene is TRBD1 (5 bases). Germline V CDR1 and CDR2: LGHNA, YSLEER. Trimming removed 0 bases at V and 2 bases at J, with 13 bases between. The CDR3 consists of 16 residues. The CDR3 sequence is CASSQEVLQGNYGYTF. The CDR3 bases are TGCGCCAGCAGCCAAGAGGTACTCCAGGGAAACTATGGCTACACCTTC.

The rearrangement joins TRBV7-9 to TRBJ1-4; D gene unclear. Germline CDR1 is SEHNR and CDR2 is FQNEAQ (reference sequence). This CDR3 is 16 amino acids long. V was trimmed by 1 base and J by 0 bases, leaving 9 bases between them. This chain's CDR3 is CASSLGYSATNEKLFF. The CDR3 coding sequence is TGTGCCAGCAGCTTAGGCTACAGTGCAACTAATGAAAAACTGTTTTTT.

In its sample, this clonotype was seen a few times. CDR3 sequence: CSASPGQARDTEAFF. In DNA form, the CDR3 reads TGCAGTGCTAGCCCGGGACAGGCTAGGGACACTGAAGCTTTCTTT. V is TRBV20-1 and J is TRBJ1-1, with 8 bases matching TRBD1. This CDR3 contains 15 residues. Germline CDR1 DFQATT, CDR2 SNEGSKA (reference sequence). V shed 3 bases, J shed 3 bases, and the junction held 9 bases outside the gene matches.

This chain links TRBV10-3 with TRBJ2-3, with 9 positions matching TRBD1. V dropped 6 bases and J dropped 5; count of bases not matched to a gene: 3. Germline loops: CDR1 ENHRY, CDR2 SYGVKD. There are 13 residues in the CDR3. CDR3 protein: CAIRPGQGDTQYF. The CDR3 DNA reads TGTGCCATCAGACCGGGACAGGGAGATACGCAGTATTTT.

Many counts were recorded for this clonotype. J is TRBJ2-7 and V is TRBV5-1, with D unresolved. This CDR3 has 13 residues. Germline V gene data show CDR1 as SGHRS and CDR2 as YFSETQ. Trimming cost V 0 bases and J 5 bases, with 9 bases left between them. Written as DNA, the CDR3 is TGCGCCAGCAGCTTGGGCGGCTTCGACGAGCAGTACTTC. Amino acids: CASSLGGFDEQYF.

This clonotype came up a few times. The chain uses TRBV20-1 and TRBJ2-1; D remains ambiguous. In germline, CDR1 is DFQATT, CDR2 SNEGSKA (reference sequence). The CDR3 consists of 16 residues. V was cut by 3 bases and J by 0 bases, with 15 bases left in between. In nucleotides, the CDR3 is TGCAGTGCTAGTAGTCCCAAGAGGAGCTCCTACAATGAGCAGTTCTTC. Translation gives CSASSPKRSSYNEQFF.

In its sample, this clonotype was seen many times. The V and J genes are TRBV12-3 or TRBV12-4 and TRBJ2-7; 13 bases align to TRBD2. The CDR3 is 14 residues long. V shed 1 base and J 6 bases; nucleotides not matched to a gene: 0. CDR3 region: CASSLGLAGGEQYF. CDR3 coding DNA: TGTGCCAGCAGTTTAGGACTAGCGGGAGGCGAGCAGTACTTC.

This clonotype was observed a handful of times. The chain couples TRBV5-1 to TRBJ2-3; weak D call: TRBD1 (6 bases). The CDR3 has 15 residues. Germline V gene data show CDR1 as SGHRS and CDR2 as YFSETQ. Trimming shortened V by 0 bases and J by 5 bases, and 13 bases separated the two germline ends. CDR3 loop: CASSLAAGAGDTQYF. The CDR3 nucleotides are TGCGCCAGCAGCTTGGCGGCAGGGGCGGGAGATACGCAGTATTTT.

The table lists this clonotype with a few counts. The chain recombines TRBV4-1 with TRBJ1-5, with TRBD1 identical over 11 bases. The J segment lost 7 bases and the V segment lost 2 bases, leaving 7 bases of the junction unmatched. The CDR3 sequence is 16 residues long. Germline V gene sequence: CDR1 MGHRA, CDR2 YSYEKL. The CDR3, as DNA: TGCGCCAGCAGCCAACTAGGGACAGGGGGAAGGCAGCCCCAGCATTTT. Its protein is CASSQLGTGGRQPQHF.